The clone carrying this T cell receptor beta chain was seen many times. This CDR3 is built from 15 residues. V lost 2 bases to trimming and J lost 4 bases, with 13 bases between them. Germline CDR1 SGHKS, CDR2 YYEKEE (reference sequence). These data are taken from a study of T cells in Graves' hyperthyroidism and ophthalmopathy. TCR beta CDR3 sequences were amplified from RNA transcripts. HTBI primers were used for first-round RT-PCR of the TCR CDR3. One entry per CDR3 protein, called by TCRdb with MiXCR from the multiplex PCR reads. In the table there are 700,000 to 850,000 distinct CDR3 sequences, about 35% of which are singletons.

This TCR was recovered from a middle-aged woman with Graves' hyperthyroidism. This chain joins TRBV5-5 and TRBJ1-5; D remains unclear. The sequencing sample was made of blood. CDR3 nucleotide sequence: TGTGCCAGCAGCTTTAGGTTGGGTGCAAATCAGCCCCAGCATTTT. Translation: CASSFRLGANQPQHF.